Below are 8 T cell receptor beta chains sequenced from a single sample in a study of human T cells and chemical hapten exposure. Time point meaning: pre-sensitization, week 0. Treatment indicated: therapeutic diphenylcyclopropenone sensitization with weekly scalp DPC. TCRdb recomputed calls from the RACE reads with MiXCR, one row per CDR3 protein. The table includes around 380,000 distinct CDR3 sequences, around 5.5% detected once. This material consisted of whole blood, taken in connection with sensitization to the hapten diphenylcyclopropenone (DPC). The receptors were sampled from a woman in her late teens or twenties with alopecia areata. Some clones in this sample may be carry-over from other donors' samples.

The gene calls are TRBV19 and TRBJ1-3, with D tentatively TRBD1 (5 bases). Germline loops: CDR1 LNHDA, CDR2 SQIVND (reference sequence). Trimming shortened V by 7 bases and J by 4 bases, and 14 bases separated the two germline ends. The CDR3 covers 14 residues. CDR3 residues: CASTFGTVGNTIYF. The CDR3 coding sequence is TGTGCCAGTACCTTTGGGACTGTAGGAAACACCATATATTTT.

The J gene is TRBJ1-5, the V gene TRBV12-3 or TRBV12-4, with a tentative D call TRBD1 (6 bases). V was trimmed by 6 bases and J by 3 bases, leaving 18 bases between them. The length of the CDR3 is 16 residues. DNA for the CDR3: TGTGCCAGCAGCCCCTCGGACAGAGCCTACAATCAGCCCCAGCATTTT. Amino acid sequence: CASSPSDRAYNQPQHF.

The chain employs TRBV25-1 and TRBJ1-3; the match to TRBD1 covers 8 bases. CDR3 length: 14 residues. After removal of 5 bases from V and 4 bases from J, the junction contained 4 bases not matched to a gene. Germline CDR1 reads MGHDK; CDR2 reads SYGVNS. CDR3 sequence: CASSLTGVGNTIYF. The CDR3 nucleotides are TGTGCCAGCAGTCTGACAGGGGTCGGAAACACCATATATTTT.

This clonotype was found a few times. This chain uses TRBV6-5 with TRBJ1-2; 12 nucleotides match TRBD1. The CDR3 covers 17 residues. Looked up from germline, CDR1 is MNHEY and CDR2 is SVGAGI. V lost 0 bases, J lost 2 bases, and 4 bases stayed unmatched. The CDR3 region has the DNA TGTGCCAGCAGTTACTCCACCGGGACAGGGGGCAACTATGGCTACACCTTC. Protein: CASSYSTGTGGNYGYTF.

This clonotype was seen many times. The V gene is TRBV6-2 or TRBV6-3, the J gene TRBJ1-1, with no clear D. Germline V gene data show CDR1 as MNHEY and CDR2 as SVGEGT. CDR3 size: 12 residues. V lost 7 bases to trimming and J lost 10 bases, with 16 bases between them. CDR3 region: CASINLQERAFF. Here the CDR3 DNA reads TGTGCCAGCATCAACCTCCAGGAAAGAGCTTTCTTT.

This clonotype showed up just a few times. The CDR3 region is CASGGGTSSTDTQYF. The DNA of the CDR3 is TGTGCCAGCGGTGGGGGGACCTCTAGCACAGATACGCAGTATTTT. The gene calls are TRBV6-2 or TRBV6-3 and TRBJ2-3; a possible D gene is TRBD2 (6 bases). This CDR3 comprises 15 residues. From germline, CDR1 is MNHEY and CDR2 SVGEGT. V was pared by 8 bases and J by 0 bases, with 15 bases between.

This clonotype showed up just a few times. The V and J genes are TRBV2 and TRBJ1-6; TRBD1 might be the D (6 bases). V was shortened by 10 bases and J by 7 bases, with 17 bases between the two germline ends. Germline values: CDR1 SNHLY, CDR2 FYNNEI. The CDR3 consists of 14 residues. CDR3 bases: TGTGCCACCCAGGACAGCGGCAGGAATTCACCCCTCCACTTT. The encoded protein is CATQDSGRNSPLHF.

As DNA, the CDR3 is TGTGCCAGCAGTCGTCGACAGGGGGCTCTCAATGAGCAGTTCTTC. Residues: CASSRRQGALNEQFF. V gene TRBV6-2 or TRBV6-3 combines with J gene TRBJ2-1, with TRBD1 matching over 10 bases. Germline V gene sequence: CDR1 MNHEY, CDR2 SVGEGT. The CDR3 has 15 amino acids. V trimming: 5 bases; J trimming: 6 bases; junction bases outside the gene matches: 7.